This T cell receptor (beta chain) was found in a study of blood T cell repertoires in COVID-19. For the study at large: Italy, Spain and the United States were the sources of the convalescent and acute COVID-19 samples. T cells, B-cell-depleted T cells, or PBMCs supplied cDNA or gDNA.

The assay was immunoSEQ multiplex PCR, and TCRdb's table has in-frame clones only and misses some. This table has around 49,000 clones, around 89% appearing once. This clonotype was obtained from a human donor in a cohort sampled during active COVID-19. The sequenced sample was peripheral blood.

The CDR3 region is CATSSSEQANTGELFF. Here the CDR3 DNA reads TGTGCCACCAGCAGTTCGGAACAGGCAAACACCGGGGAGCTGTTTTTT. This chain connects TRBV15 to TRBJ2-2; TRBD1 might be the D (5 bases). Germline V CDR1 and CDR2: LNHNV, YYDKDF (reference sequence). V lost 3 bases, J lost 2 bases, and 13 bases lay in between. CDR3 size: 16 residues.